This T cell receptor (beta chain) stems from a study of pediatric ulcerative colitis. Across the study: Most patients had pancolitis, and two had left-sided colitis. General study findings and limits: In rectum, acute severe colitis had expanded clones and less diversity. Repertoires came from total lymphocyte DNA, not specific subsets. No controls had the two rectal clonotypes shared by ulcerative colitis patients.

Germline CDR1 and CDR2: SGDLS and YYNGEE. The CDR3 has 17 residues. Trimming removed 3 bases from V and 1 base from J; junction bases left unmatched: 9. As to this clone: Antigen unknown.

The table came from immunoSEQ multiplex PCR; TCRdb's copy has only in-frame clones and leaves some out. The sample contains around 61,000 clones, approximately 87% of which appear only once. This clonotype was obtained from a boy younger than 18 with severe ulcerative colitis. The chain combines TRBV9 with TRBJ2-2; TRBD1 matches at 7 bases. Sequenced sample: blood. The DNA for the CDR3 is TGTGCCAGCAGCGCGTGGGGCTACAGGGGGAACACCGGGGAGCTGTTTTTT. Its protein is CASSAWGYRGNTGELFF.